This T cell receptor beta chain was identified during a study of siplizumab effects on memory and regulatory T cells. A word on this clone: Its antigen is currently unknown.

Assays were performed on approximately 100,000 TCR templates per sample. Data came from immunoSEQ multiplex PCR; TCRdb stores just in-frame clones and leaves some out. The profile covers approximately 100,000 clones, with 91% appearing a single time and roughly 2.7% taken by the ten largest. General study results and limits: Naive versus memory phenotype went unassigned for roughly 80-96% of proliferating CD4+ or CD8+ clones.

The sequenced material came from CD4+ T cells sorted from blood. The TCR comes from a human donor in good health. Some clones in this sample may be carry-over from other donors' samples.

CDR3 nucleotides: TGCGCCAGCAGTGACTCCGGGACAGGCCTCTACGAGCAGTACTTC. Its translation is CASSDSGTGLYEQYF. V usage is TRBV10-1 and J usage is TRBJ2-7; 8 nucleotides line up with TRBD1. Germline-derived CDR1 and CDR2 are WNHNN and SYGVQD (reference sequence). The CDR3 extends over 15 amino acids. The junction had 7 bases not matched to a gene; V was cut back by 3 bases and J by 3 bases.